In its sample, the clone carrying this T cell receptor (beta chain) was seen many times. Antigen specificity is unknown. This sample stems from a study of T cell repertoires in cytomegalovirus infection. In the study overall: Public signatures in TCR beta pointed to CMV infection and matching HLA type.

There are 14 residues in the CDR3. The V segment lost 5 bases and the J segment 5 bases; nucleotides outside the gene matches: 3. Germline assignment: CDR1 SGHTA and CDR2 FQGTGA. General study results and limits: Dominating the ex vivo response were HLA-C-restricted CMV-specific TCR beta clonotypes. Public TCR beta family frequency separated CMV-and-HLA carriers, including in an independent cohort.

Each CDR3 protein gets one entry after TCRdb re-called the reads with MiXCR. The top ten hold more than 8.5% of the sample, which has approximately 500,000 distinct CDR3 sequences, over 9% seen once. The sequencing sample was made of PBMCs. V is TRBV7-3 and J is TRBJ2-3; 11 positions agree with TRBD2. The origin of this receptor is a human donor in good health (CMV status not recorded). Some clones in this sample may be carry-over from other donors' samples. CDR3 DNA sequence: TGTGCCAGCAGCACCGGACTAGCGGGAGATACGCAGTATTTT. It specifies CASSTGLAGDTQYF.